This T cell receptor beta chain was sequenced during a study of shared clonotypes between healthy human individuals. Study-level points and caveats: Some clonotypes were shared by all four sorted-subset donors, while others were not shared. The non-shared ones had lower generation probabilities than the shared ones.

Note on this clone: What it binds is unknown.

Using approximately 200 ng DNA, about 29,000 T cell genomes, the sorted-subset replicate PCRs were run. Assay used: immunoSEQ multiplex PCR; TCRdb lists only in-frame clones, some missing. Here the sample spans over a million clones, around 78% being singletons. Trimming shortened V by 3 bases and J by 2 bases, and 14 bases separated the two germline ends. The CDR3 spans 16 residues. The germline V gene has CDR1 MNHNS and CDR2 SASEGT. The sequence derives from a man between 18 and 29 years old in good health. Some clones in this sample may be carry-over from other donors' samples. The material sequenced was memory CD4+ T cells from PBMCs. The subset: CD45RA-negative fraction. This chain links TRBV6-1 with TRBJ2-1, with a possible D match to TRBD2 (6 bases). The DNA for the CDR3 is TGTGCCAGCAGTGATTTAGAGGGGAGGACCTACAATGAGCAGTTCTTC. This translates into CASSDLEGRTYNEQFF.